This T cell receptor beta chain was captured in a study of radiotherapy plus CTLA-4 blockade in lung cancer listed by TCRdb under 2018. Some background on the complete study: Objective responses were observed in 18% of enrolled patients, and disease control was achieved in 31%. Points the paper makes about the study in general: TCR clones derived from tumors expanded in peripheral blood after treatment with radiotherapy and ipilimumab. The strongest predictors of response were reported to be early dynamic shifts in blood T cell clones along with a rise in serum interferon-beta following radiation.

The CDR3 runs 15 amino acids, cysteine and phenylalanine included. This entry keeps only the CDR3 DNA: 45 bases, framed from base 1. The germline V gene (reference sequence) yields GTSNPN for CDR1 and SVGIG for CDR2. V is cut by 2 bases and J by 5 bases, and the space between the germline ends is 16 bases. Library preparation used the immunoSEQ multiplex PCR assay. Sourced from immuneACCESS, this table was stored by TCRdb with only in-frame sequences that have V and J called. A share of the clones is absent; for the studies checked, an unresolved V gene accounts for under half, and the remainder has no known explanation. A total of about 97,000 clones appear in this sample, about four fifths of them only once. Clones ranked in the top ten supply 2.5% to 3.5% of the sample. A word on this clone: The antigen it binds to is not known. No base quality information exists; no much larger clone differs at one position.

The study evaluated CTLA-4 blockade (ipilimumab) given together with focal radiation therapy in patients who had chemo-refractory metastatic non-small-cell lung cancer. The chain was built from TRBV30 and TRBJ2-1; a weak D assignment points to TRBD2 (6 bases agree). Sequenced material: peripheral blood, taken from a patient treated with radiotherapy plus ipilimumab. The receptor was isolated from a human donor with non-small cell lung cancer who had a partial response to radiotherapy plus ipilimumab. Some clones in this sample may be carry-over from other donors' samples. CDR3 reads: CAWSKGLGFDNEQFF. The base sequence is TGTGCCTGGAGTAAGGGACTCGGGTTTGACAATGAGCAGTTCTTC.